Below, 31 T cell receptor beta chains from the same sample are listed, as sequenced in a study of shared clonotypes between healthy human individuals. Profiled with immunoSEQ multiplex PCR; TCRdb holds only in-frame clones, not every one. The sample comprises more than 2 million clones, 85% to 95% of which are singletons, and 0.1% to 0.15% rests with the top ten. Material: naive CD4+ T cells sorted from blood. Specified subset: CD45RA+ positively selected. These receptor sequences come from a young man in good health.

Concerning this clone: Other DNA variants within this sample encode the same CDR3. This chain joins TRBV10-3 and TRBJ1-2, with D possibly matching TRBD1 (5 bases). The CDR3 length is 13 residues. The V gene's germline CDR1 is ENHRY and CDR2 SYGVKD. V was cut by 4 bases and J by 1 base, with 7 bases left in between. The CDR3 sequence: CAISGDGNYGYTF. In DNA, the CDR3 is TGTGCCATCAGTGGGGACGGTAACTATGGCTACACCTTC.

The CDR3 is CASSFEQGYGYTF. CDR3 sequence (DNA): TGTGCCAGCAGTTTCGAACAGGGCTATGGCTACACCTTC. This chain uses TRBV6-5 with TRBJ1-2, with a tentative D call TRBD1 (6 bases). The V gene's germline CDR1 is MNHEY and CDR2 SVGAGI. CDR3 length: 13 amino acids. Deletions cut 4 bases from V and 4 bases from J, with 10 bases between.

About this clone: Other DNA sequences in the same sample also yield this CDR3. The chain joins TRBV2 to TRBJ1-2; possible D gene TRBD1, 5 bases. In germline, CDR1 is SNHLY, CDR2 FYNNEI. V was cut by 9 bases and J by 3 bases, with 8 bases left in between. The CDR3 length is 11 residues. CDR3 sequence (DNA): TGTGCCAGTAGGGGCGACTATGGCTACACCTTC. Translated: CASRGDYGYTF. The full variable domain, in which reference TRBV2 and TRBJ1-2 provide the parts outside the CDR3, is EPEVTQTPSHQVTQMGQEVILRCVPISNHLYFYWYRQILGQKVEFLVSFYNNEISEKSEIFDDQFSVERPDGSNFTLKIRSTKLEDSAMYFCASRGDYGYTFGSGTRLTVV.

The chain employs TRBV28 and TRBJ1-6, with 7 positions matching TRBD1. CDR3 length: 16 residues. Losses at the gene ends were 5 bases for V and 6 bases for J; bases not matched to a gene: 10. Per germline, CDR1 MDHEN and CDR2 SYDVKM. The CDR3 sequence: CASSARQGIGNSPLHF. For the CDR3, the DNA is TGTGCCAGCAGTGCCCGACAGGGAATTGGTAATTCACCCCTCCACTTT. Filled out from reference TRBV28 and TRBJ1-6, the complete variable domain reads DVKVTQSSRYLVKRTGEKVFLECVQDMDHENMFWYRQDPGLGLRLIYFSYDVKMKEKGDIPEGYSVSREKKERFSLILESASTNQTSMYLCASSARQGIGNSPLHFGNGTRLTVT.

The sample holds a few counts of this clone. The chain employs TRBV9 and TRBJ1-4; D not certain. The V end lost 0 bases, the J end lost 5 bases, and 8 bases lay between the germline ends. The germline gives CDR1 SGDLS, CDR2 YYNGEE. This CDR3 region has 14 residues. The CDR3 spells CASSVGEENEKLFF. The CDR3 coding sequence is TGTGCCAGCAGCGTAGGGGAAGAGAATGAAAAACTGTTTTTT.

The rearrangement links TRBV6-5 to TRBJ2-4, with 9 bases identical to TRBD1. In germline, CDR1 is MNHEY, CDR2 SVGAGI. Trimming cost V 6 bases and J 4 bases; bases outside gene matches: 4. The CDR3 runs 14 residues. DNA for the CDR3: TGTGCCAGCAGCCTCGACAGGGGGAAAAACATTCAGTACTTC. Translated, it gives CASSLDRGKNIQYF.

This clone was seen once. A clone one base away is much larger, so this may be a read error. Other DNA sequences in this specimen translate into the identical CDR3. This chain links TRBV5-1 with TRBJ1-1, with 8 bases aligning to TRBD1. Germline CDR1 SGHRS, CDR2 YFSETQ. This CDR3 is built from 15 residues. With V trimmed by 4 bases and J by 0 bases, 5 bases remained unmatched. CDR3 region: CASSPGQGMNTEAFF. In nucleotides, the CDR3 is TGCGCCAGCAGCCCCGGACAGGGAATGAACACTGAAGCTTTCTTT.

A remark on this clone: Distinct nucleotide sequences in the sample also encode this CDR3. This CDR3 is CASIENTEAFF. The CDR3 DNA reads TGTGCCAGCATAGAGAACACTGAAGCTTTCTTT. The chain links TRBV28 to TRBJ1-1; D unresolved. The V and J ends lost 7 bases and 1 base respectively, with 4 bases between them. Germline loops: CDR1 MDHEN, CDR2 SYDVKM. CDR3 size: 11 residues.

This rearrangement joins TRBV29-1 to TRBJ2-6; TRBD1 might be the D (6 bases). This CDR3 is 16 amino acids long. The germline CDR1 and CDR2 sequences are SQVTM and ANQGSEA. V shed 4 bases and J shed 1 base, with 14 bases lying between them. The CDR3 loop is CSVAQGTSSGANVLTF. DNA for the CDR3: TGCAGCGTTGCTCAGGGGACCTCATCTGGGGCCAACGTCCTGACTTTC.

The V call is TRBV6-5, the J call TRBJ2-3; possibly TRBD1 or TRBD2 for D (5 bases each). This CDR3 contains 12 residues. The V end was cut by 3 bases, the J end by 11 bases, with 12 bases between. Germline V CDR1 and CDR2: MNHEY, SVGAGI. CDR3 loop: CASSYWGGGQYF. For the CDR3, the DNA is TGTGCCAGCAGTTATTGGGGCGGAGGGCAGTATTTT.

The gene calls are TRBV6-5 and TRBJ1-3; D may be TRBD1 (5 bases). V gave up 3 bases and J gave up 2 bases, with 11 bases separating them. The CDR3 length is 15 residues. CDR1 and CDR2 (germline): MNHEY, SVGAGI. The chain's CDR3 is CASSYFDSTGNTIYF. In DNA form, the CDR3 reads TGTGCCAGCAGTTATTTCGACAGTACTGGAAACACCATATATTTT.

The chain couples TRBV28 to TRBJ1-1; D remains ambiguous. Trimming removed 4 bases from V and 5 bases from J, with 17 bases in between. This CDR3 contains 15 residues. Germline CDR1 is MDHEN and CDR2 is SYDVKM. CDR3 sequence: CASSYRVGEGTEAFF. DNA of the CDR3: TGTGCCAGCAGTTATCGGGTCGGTGAAGGGACTGAAGCTTTCTTT.

The chain joins TRBV5-6 to TRBJ2-3, with unresolved D. The CDR3 covers 16 residues. Per germline, CDR1 SGHDT and CDR2 YYEEEE. The V and J ends lost 2 bases and 3 bases respectively, with 16 bases between them. CDR3 sequence: CASSFRSRALTDTQYF. In DNA form, the CDR3 reads TGTGCCAGCAGCTTTCGGTCTCGGGCACTTACAGATACGCAGTATTTT.

The rearrangement links TRBV5-4 to TRBJ2-3; 13 nucleotides agree with TRBD2. The CDR3 has 16 amino acids. V gave up 4 bases and J gave up 7 bases; unmatched junction bases: 9. Per the germline V gene, CDR1 is SGHNT and CDR2 is YYREEE (reference sequence). The CDR3 DNA is TGTGCCAGCAGCCCCGATCGGGGACTAGCGGGGTATACGCAGTATTTT. Protein product: CASSPDRGLAGYTQYF.

As for this clone: The germline gene is not matched at one end of the junction; a read error may be the cause. The J gene is TRBJ2-3, the V gene TRBV19; tentative D call: TRBD2 (6 bases). The CDR3 has 15 residues. Germline V gene sequence: CDR1 LNHDA, CDR2 SQIVND (reference sequence). CDR3 loop: CASRIGGANTDTQYF. CDR3 DNA: TGTGCCAGTAGGATAGGAGGGGCTAACACAGATACGCAGTATTTT.

The CDR3 DNA follows: TGTGCCAGCAGCTTCGAACGCCGAGACAGGCACACCGGGGAGCTGTTTTTT. Its translation: CASSFERRDRHTGELFF. V usage is TRBV5-6 and J usage is TRBJ2-2, with D possibly being TRBD1 (6 bases). In germline, CDR1 is SGHDT, CDR2 YYEEEE. The length of the CDR3 is 17 residues. V was cut by 2 bases and J by 3 bases, with 17 bases left in between.

The V and J genes are TRBV5-4 and TRBJ1-3; TRBD1 is a possible D gene (6 bases). Germline V gene sequence: CDR1 SGHNT, CDR2 YYREEE (reference sequence). V was clipped by 2 bases and J by 4 bases, with 10 bases between them. This CDR3 has 14 amino acids. CDR3 amino acids: CASSFRGGGNTIYF. Written as DNA, the CDR3 is TGTGCCAGCAGCTTCAGGGGTGGCGGAAACACCATATATTTT.

V usage is TRBV29-1 and J usage is TRBJ2-7; TRBD2 is a possible D gene (6 bases). Germline CDR1 and CDR2: SQVTM and ANQGSEA. The CDR3 runs 13 residues. V lost 6 bases, J lost 5 bases, and 17 bases lay in between. The CDR3 sequence is CSVPGLDRHEQYF. The CDR3 coding sequence is TGCAGCGTACCGGGACTGGATCGTCACGAGCAGTACTTC.

The sample holds one count of this clone. The chain has TRBV27 and TRBJ1-6, with a possible D match to TRBD1 (6 bases). The CDR3 is made up of 17 amino acids. Trimming cost V 6 bases and J 0 bases, with 15 bases left between them. CDR1 and CDR2 (germline): MNHEY, SMNVEV (reference sequence). The CDR3 DNA reads TGTGCCAGCAGCCTCAGGGGAACCAACTCCTATAATTCACCCCTCCACTTT. Encoded protein: CASSLRGTNSYNSPLHF.

The rearrangement joins TRBV6-1 to TRBJ1-5; no clear D gene. CDR1 and CDR2 from the germline V gene are MNHNS and SASEGT. Trimming stripped 6 bases from V and 7 bases from J, with 19 bases between. This CDR3 is built from 15 residues. The CDR3 sequence is CASSLGSGPGQPQHF. The CDR3 DNA sequence: TGTGCCAGCAGCCTAGGGTCAGGACCGGGGCAGCCCCAGCATTTT.

The CDR3 DNA follows: TGTGCCTGGAGTCCACAGGGGATAGGGGAAAAACTGTTTTTT. This translates into CAWSPQGIGEKLFF. The gene calls are TRBV30 and TRBJ1-4; 7 bases fit TRBD1. V shed 2 bases and J 8 bases; nucleotides not matched to a gene: 8. The CDR3 spans 14 residues. The germline gives CDR1 GTSNPN, CDR2 SVGIG (reference sequence).

The V and J genes are TRBV4-3 and TRBJ2-7, with TRBD2 matching 8 bases. The CDR3 is 14 amino acids. With 5 bases clipped from V and 3 bases from J, the junction kept 6 bases outside the gene matches. Germline lookup yields CDR1 LGHNA and CDR2 YSLEER. The CDR3 region is CASSKVREDYEQYF. In DNA, the CDR3 is TGCGCCAGCAGCAAAGTGCGGGAGGACTACGAGCAGTACTTC.

This chain connects TRBV19 to TRBJ1-6; 7 bases map to TRBD1. With 3 bases clipped from V and 2 bases from J, the junction kept 7 bases outside the gene matches. Germline V gene lookup returns CDR1 LNHDA and CDR2 SQIVND (reference sequence). The CDR3 has 17 residues. The CDR3 region is CASSIGTARTYNSPLHF. In DNA, the CDR3 is TGTGCCAGTAGTATTGGGACAGCAAGAACCTATAATTCACCCCTCCACTTT.

Many counts were recorded for this clone. One end of the junction is discordant with germline, which a read error may explain. The rearrangement links TRBV7-7 to TRBJ2-7; D tentatively fits TRBD1 or TRBD2 (5 bases each). This CDR3 is 16 amino acids long. Germline CDR1 reads SSHAT; CDR2 reads FNYEAQ (reference sequence). CDR3 coding DNA: TGTGCTAGCAGCCGGGGCCCAACCCAGGGATCCTACGAGCAGTACTTC. It translates to CASSRGPTQGSYEQYF.

The V gene is TRBV7-9, the J gene TRBJ1-4; D might be TRBD1 (6 bases). Germline V gene lookup returns CDR1 SEHNR and CDR2 FQNEAQ (reference sequence). The V end lost 5 bases, the J end lost 0 bases, and 13 bases lay between the germline ends. The CDR3 sequence is 16 residues long. Here the CDR3 reads CASSEQGPATNEKLFF. In DNA, the CDR3 is TGTGCCAGCAGCGAGCAGGGGCCCGCAACTAATGAAAAACTGTTTTTT.

The chain couples TRBV11-2 to TRBJ2-2; either TRBD1 or TRBD2 may fit D (5 bases each). CDR1 and CDR2 (germline): SGHAT, FQNNGV. The CDR3 consists of 17 residues. The ends were cut back, 5 bases at V and 0 bases at J, with 16 bases in the middle. This CDR3 is CASSHRLRGPNTGELFF. In nucleotides, the CDR3 is TGTGCCAGCAGCCACCGTCTTCGGGGCCCGAACACCGGGGAGCTGTTTTTT.

The gene calls are TRBV25-1 and TRBJ2-7; D remains ambiguous. CDR1 MGHDK and CDR2 SYGVNS come from the germline V gene. The V end was cut by 1 base, the J end by 4 bases, with 5 bases between. The CDR3 runs to 12 residues. The CDR3 DNA follows: TGTGCCAGCAGTGAATCCCCGTACGAGCAGTACTTC. Translated: CASSESPYEQYF.

This clone was detected once. Other nucleotide sequences in the sample specify the same CDR3. The chain uses TRBV29-1 and TRBJ1-1; D perhaps matches TRBD1 (5 bases). This CDR3 is 13 amino acids long. V lost 1 base, J lost 2 bases, and 8 bases lay in between. Germline V lookup: CDR1 SQVTM, CDR2 ANQGSEA. CDR3 nucleotides: TGCAGCGTTGAAGGAAGGGGTAACACTGAAGCTTTCTTT. It encodes CSVEGRGNTEAFF.

The CDR3 DNA reads TGTGCCAGCAGCCGGGACTTAGGGGTCGGCAATGAGCAGTTCTTC. Amino acids: CASSRDLGVGNEQFF. This sequence joins TRBV5-4 and TRBJ2-1; perhaps TRBD2 as D (6 bases). The CDR3 has 15 amino acids. Germline lookup yields CDR1 SGHNT and CDR2 YYREEE (reference sequence). Trimming pared 4 bases from V and 6 bases from J, leaving 17 bases between. Together with reference TRBV5-4 and TRBJ2-1, the CDR3 gives the full variable domain: ETGVTQSPTHLIKTRGQQVTLRCSSQSGHNTVSWYQQALGQGPQFIFQYYREEENGRGNFPPRFSGLQFPNYSSELNVNALELDDSALYLCASSRDLGVGNEQFFGPGTRLTVL.

This clone was observed a single time. Other DNA sequences in this sample translate to the same CDR3. V usage is TRBV28 and J usage is TRBJ2-7, with D hard to call. Trimming cost V 2 bases and J 2 bases, with 7 bases left between them. The germline gives CDR1 MDHEN, CDR2 SYDVKM. CDR3 length equals 13 residues. DNA for the CDR3: TGTGCCAGCAGTTTAGACGGGCCCTACGAGCAGTACTTC. This translates into CASSLDGPYEQYF.

Worth noting for this clone: The same CDR3 can be traced to other DNA sequences in this sample. This rearrangement joins TRBV2 to TRBJ2-2, with 15 bases lining up with TRBD2. Unmatched junction bases numbered 2, after V lost 5 bases and J lost 1 base. Germline values: CDR1 SNHLY, CDR2 FYNNEI. This CDR3 region has 17 residues. The chain's CDR3 is CASSPGLAGGNTGELFF. The CDR3 DNA follows: TGTGCCAGCAGTCCGGGACTAGCGGGGGGGAACACCGGGGAGCTGTTTTTT.